The 21 T cell receptor beta chains below come from one sample, sequenced in a study of Ad26.COV2.S vaccination and SARS-CoV-2 variants. This table comes from immunoSEQ multiplex PCR, and its TCRdb copy is limited to in-frame clones, with some not included. The sample has about 250,000 clones, roughly 86% seen once. The treatment denotes: roughly 20 received Ad26.COV2.S at low or high dose, single or two shots; 5 received placebo; per-sample allocation not given. Day 63 after the first injection of vaccine or placebo was the sampling time. The sequenced sample was peripheral blood, obtained in a trial of Ad26.COV2.S vaccine versus placebo. The source of these receptors is a person aged 18 to 65 who received the Ad26.COV2.S COVID-19 vaccine or a placebo.

This clone was recorded a few times. V is TRBV5-1 and J is TRBJ1-2; a weak D match, TRBD1 (5 bases). The ends were cut back, 2 bases at V and 3 bases at J, with 11 bases in the middle. Germline loops: CDR1 SGHRS, CDR2 YFSETQ. CDR3 length equals 14 residues. The CDR3 region has the DNA TGCGCCAGCAGCTTATCAGGACAAGACTATGGCTACACCTTC. The encoded protein is CASSLSGQDYGYTF. Complete variable domain (other parts from reference TRBV5-1 and TRBJ1-2): KAGVTQTPRYLIKTRGQQVTLSCSPISGHRSVSWYQQTPGQGLQFLFEYFSETQRNKGNFPGRFSGRQFSNSRSEMNVSTLELGDSALYLCASSLSGQDYGYTFGSGTRLTVV.

The count of this clone is one. The chain links TRBV15 to TRBJ1-5, with D unclear. Germline V lookup: CDR1 LNHNV, CDR2 YYDKDF (reference sequence). CDR3 length: 16 residues. The V end was cut by 0 bases, the J end by 1 base, with 10 bases between. CDR3 coding DNA: TGTGCCACCAGCAGAGATCTGAGGATGAGCAATCAGCCCCAGCATTTT. Amino acids: CATSRDLRMSNQPQHF.

The rearrangement links TRBV15 to TRBJ2-1; unclear D gene. Trimming removed 3 bases from V and 10 bases from J, with 10 bases in between. Looked up from germline, CDR1 is LNHNV and CDR2 is YYDKDF (reference sequence). This CDR3 is built from 12 residues. This CDR3 reads CATSSHQQEQFF. The CDR3 bases are TGTGCCACCAGCAGTCACCAGCAGGAGCAGTTCTTC.

This clone was counted many times. The V call is TRBV28, the J call TRBJ1-2; possibly TRBD1 for D (5 bases). CDR3 length equals 12 residues. CDR1 and CDR2 (germline): MDHEN, SYDVKM. DNA for the CDR3: TGTGTCCCGGACACCCTTGGCTATGGCTACACCTTC. Its translation is CVPDTLGYGYTF.

The chain carries TRBV6-4 and TRBJ2-1; TRBD2 matches at 10 bases. CDR1 and CDR2 from the germline V gene are MRHNA and SNTAGT. V shed 4 bases, J shed 1 base, and the junction held 1 base outside the gene matches. This CDR3 is 15 amino acids long. The DNA for the CDR3 is TGTGCCAGCAGTGTAGCGGGGGGTTCCTACAATGAGCAGTTCTTC. It yields the protein CASSVAGGSYNEQFF.

The chain has TRBV10-1 and TRBJ1-4, with D uncertain. V lost 7 bases and J 0 bases, leaving 6 bases between the germline ends. The germline gives CDR1 WNHNN, CDR2 SYGVQD (reference sequence). This CDR3 spans 13 amino acids. CDR3 DNA: TGCGCCAGCACGGGCGCAACTAATGAAAAACTGTTTTTT. Amino acid sequence: CASTGATNEKLFF.

The J gene is TRBJ1-5, the V gene TRBV5-4; the D is unclear. The CDR3 is made up of 14 amino acids. The V end lost 6 bases, the J end lost 4 bases, and 14 bases lay between the germline ends. Germline V lookup: CDR1 SGHNT, CDR2 YYREEE (reference sequence). The CDR3 DNA reads TGTGCCAGCACAAATAATCCGGGGAATCAGCCCCAGCATTTT. Protein sequence: CASTNNPGNQPQHF.

The gene calls are TRBV10-3 and TRBJ2-1; 11 nucleotides agree with TRBD2. CDR3 length: 14 amino acids. Per germline, CDR1 ENHRY and CDR2 SYGVKD. Trimming removed 10 bases from V and 9 bases from J; junction bases left unmatched: 11. The CDR3 region is CATIAGGPMGEQFF. CDR3 bases: TGTGCCACCATAGCGGGGGGGCCTATGGGTGAGCAGTTCTTC.

The chain has TRBV4-1 and TRBJ2-3; 7 nucleotides line up with TRBD2. Germline values: CDR1 MGHRA, CDR2 YSYEKL. J lost 1 base, V lost 6 bases, and 1 base had no gene match. This CDR3 is 13 amino acids long. CDR3 DNA sequence: TGCGCCAGCAGGCTAGCGGGCACAGATACGCAGTATTTT. Translated, it gives CASRLAGTDTQYF.

The rearrangement joins TRBV9 to TRBJ2-7, with D perhaps TRBD1 (6 bases). From germline, CDR1 is SGDLS and CDR2 YYNGEE. V lost 5 bases and J lost 4, with 16 bases in between. This CDR3 has 14 amino acids. The CDR3, as DNA: TGTGCCAGCAGTTCCAGGGGTATCCCTTACGAGCAGTACTTC. This translates into CASSSRGIPYEQYF.

The rearrangement joins TRBV5-1 to TRBJ2-7; D may be TRBD1 or TRBD2 (8 bases each). Germline CDR1 is SGHRS and CDR2 is YFSETQ. V lost 3 bases, J lost 7 bases, and 17 bases lay in between. The CDR3 is 14 residues long. The CDR3 nucleotides read TGCGCCAGCAGCTCCGGACAGGGACTAGTGGAGCAGTACTTC. As protein: CASSSGQGLVEQYF.

This chain links TRBV6-2 or TRBV6-3 with TRBJ2-4; no firm D call. In germline, CDR1 is MNHEY, CDR2 SVGEGT. The CDR3 is 15 residues long. The V and J ends lost 4 bases and 6 bases respectively, with 16 bases between them. CDR3: CASSSDLGHVNIQYF. CDR3 DNA sequence: TGTGCCAGCAGTTCGGACCTTGGGCATGTAAACATTCAGTACTTC.

CDR3 bases: TGTGCCAGCAGCTCTCGTGCGGGGAACCCAGATACGCAGTATTTT. It codes for CASSSRAGNPDTQYF. The V and J genes are TRBV7-2 and TRBJ2-3, with D possibly TRBD2 on 6 matching bases. The V gene lost 4 bases and the J gene lost 4 bases, with 15 bases spanning the gap. Germline-derived CDR1 and CDR2 are SGHTA and FQGNSA. The CDR3 is 15 residues long.

The rearrangement links TRBV12-5 to TRBJ1-1; no reliable D call. Germline V gene lookup returns CDR1 LGHNT and CDR2 FRNRAP. The CDR3 sequence is 15 residues long. Deletions cut 0 bases from V and 5 bases from J, with 13 bases between. CDR3 sequence (DNA): TGTGCTAGTGGTTTGGTCTTGGGCCCGGGGACTGAAGCTTTCTTT. It translates to CASGLVLGPGTEAFF.

The chain is built from TRBV7-4 and TRBJ2-7, with TRBD1 as a possible D gene (6 bases). Trimming stripped 8 bases from V and 2 bases from J, with 22 bases between. CDR1 SGHVT and CDR2 SQSDAQ come from the germline V gene. The CDR3 extends over 16 amino acids. The CDR3 loop is CASRAYGGPGPYEQYF. In nucleotides, the CDR3 is TGTGCCAGCCGGGCGTATGGGGGCCCCGGCCCCTACGAGCAGTACTTC.

The rearrangement joins TRBV18 to TRBJ1-3; perhaps TRBD1 as D (6 bases). The CDR3 spans 17 residues. Trimming left V 3 bases short and J 0 bases short, with 15 bases between. Germline V gene sequence: CDR1 KGHSH, CDR2 LQKENI. The CDR3 here is CASSPLRDTASGNTIYF. The CDR3 bases are TGTGCCAGCTCACCGCTCCGGGACACCGCCTCTGGAAACACCATATATTTT.

The V call is TRBV5-1, the J call TRBJ2-2; D gene uncertain. The V end lost 1 base, the J end lost 3 bases, and 10 bases lay between the germline ends. The CDR3 is 15 residues long. From germline, CDR1 is SGHRS and CDR2 YFSETQ. The CDR3 loop is CASSLFRLDTGELFF. In DNA form, the CDR3 reads TGCGCCAGCAGCTTGTTTCGTCTGGACACCGGGGAGCTGTTTTTT.

A few counts support this clone. The V and J genes are TRBV6-5 and TRBJ1-1; D is uncertain. The CDR3 runs 12 residues. Germline loops: CDR1 MNHEY, CDR2 SVGAGI. The V end was cut by 4 bases, the J end by 2 bases, with 5 bases between. The CDR3 region has the DNA TGTGCCAGCAGTTCCCGAAACACTGAAGCTTTCTTT. It codes for CASSSRNTEAFF.

The chain has TRBV2 and TRBJ1-5; TRBD1 is a possible D gene (5 bases). Trimming stripped 3 bases from V and 9 bases from J, with 15 bases between. Germline V lookup: CDR1 SNHLY, CDR2 FYNNEI. The CDR3 is 14 amino acids. The CDR3 reads CASSDNRIIMPQHF. The DNA of the CDR3 is TGTGCCAGCAGTGATAACAGGATAATCATGCCCCAGCATTTT. Together with reference TRBV2 and TRBJ1-5, the CDR3 gives the full variable domain: EPEVTQTPSHQVTQMGQEVILRCVPISNHLYFYWYRQILGQKVEFLVSFYNNEISEKSEIFDDQFSVERPDGSNFTLKIRSTKLEDSAMYFCASSDNRIIMPQHFGDGTRLSIL.

This clone came up once. The CDR3 spells CASSYLEWTVQETQYF. The CDR3 DNA follows: TGTGCCAGCAGTTACTTGGAGTGGACAGTGCAAGAGACCCAGTACTTC. The gene calls are TRBV6-2 or TRBV6-3 and TRBJ2-5; a possible D gene is TRBD1 (6 bases). V was clipped by 1 base and J by 2 bases, with 14 bases between them. CDR3 length: 16 amino acids. Germline loops: CDR1 MNHEY, CDR2 SVGEGT.

V usage is TRBV6-2 or TRBV6-3 and J usage is TRBJ1-1, with 9 bases identical to TRBD1. This CDR3 is 15 amino acids long. The ends lost 2 bases at V and 10 bases at J; junction bases unmatched: 11. Germline V gene lookup returns CDR1 MNHEY and CDR2 SVGEGT. The CDR3 DNA is TGTGCCAGCAGTTACCGGAGTGGGACAGGGATTTCAGCTTTCTTT. It is translated as CASSYRSGTGISAFF.